A single sample is the source of the 20 T cell receptor beta chains below, sequenced in a study of T-cell reconstitution after alpha-beta-depleted transplantation in children. Molecular barcoding with unique molecular identifiers was used for the TCRbeta library. TCRdb re-called the PCR reads through MiXCR, storing one row per CDR3 protein. The sample shows hundreds of thousands of distinct CDR3 sequences, roughly 13% of them seen only once. This sample comprised PBMCs, mostly from graft donor cells, obtained 360 days after TCRalphabeta/CD19-depleted stem cell transplant. The receptor set was obtained from a male patient between 10 and 17 years old who had a stem cell transplant for acute myeloid leukemia, so the T cells may come from the graft donor.

The chain carries TRBV9 and TRBJ1-2, with D unresolved. V lost 3 bases and J 7 bases, leaving 16 bases between the germline ends. The CDR3 covers 14 residues. In germline, CDR1 is SGDLS, CDR2 YYNGEE. CDR3 protein: CASSGRRGEGGYTF. For the CDR3, the DNA is TGTGCCAGCAGCGGAAGGCGGGGAGAGGGTGGCTACACCTTC. The complete variable domain, with remaining parts taken from reference TRBV9 and TRBJ1-2, reads DSGVTQTPKHLITATGQRVTLRCSPRSGDLSVYWYQQSLDQGLQFLIQYYNGEERAKGNILERFSAQQFPDLHSELNLSSLELGDSALYFCASSGRRGEGGYTFGSGTRLTVV.

A few counts support this clonotype. V usage is TRBV29-1 and J usage is TRBJ1-2, with D perhaps matching TRBD1 (6 bases). The CDR3 runs 14 residues. V lost 6 bases to trimming and J lost 5 bases, with 19 bases between them. Looked up from germline, CDR1 is SQVTM and CDR2 is ANQGSEA. CDR3: CSVPRQAAKYGYTF. The CDR3 nucleotides read TGCAGCGTCCCAAGACAGGCGGCCAAATATGGCTACACCTTC.

This clonotype was counted a few times. V and J are TRBV7-9 and TRBJ1-4; maybe TRBD1 (5 bases). Trimming stripped 3 bases from V and 3 bases from J, with 8 bases between. Germline loops: CDR1 SEHNR, CDR2 FQNEAQ (reference sequence). CDR3 length equals 14 residues. The CDR3, as DNA: TGTGCCAGCAGCTTTAGGGGAGCTAATGAAAAACTGTTTTTT. It yields the protein CASSFRGANEKLFF.

To note about this clonotype: This clone may be a read error of a much larger clone one base away. The chain carries TRBV28 and TRBJ2-4; D remains unclear. The V gene lost 3 bases and the J gene lost 0 bases, with 12 bases spanning the gap. Germline CDR1 is MDHEN and CDR2 is SYDVKM. The CDR3 is made up of 16 amino acids. The CDR3 coding sequence is TGTGCCAGCAGTTTCCTTGGCGGTCTAGCCAAAAACATTCAGTACTTC. This encodes CASSFLGGLAKNIQYF. Filled out from reference TRBV28 and TRBJ2-4, the complete variable domain reads DVKVTQSSRYLVKRTGEKVFLECVQDMDHENMFWYRQDPGLGLRLIYFSYDVKMKEKGDIPEGYSVSREKKERFSLILESASTNQTSMYLCASSFLGGLAKNIQYFGAGTRLSVL.

There are a few counts of this clonotype. The chain links TRBV12-3 or TRBV12-4 to TRBJ1-1, with 10 bases lining up with TRBD1. J lost 5 bases, V lost 5 bases, and 5 bases had no gene match. This CDR3 spans 14 amino acids. CDR3 sequence: CASSQGQGQTEAFF. The CDR3 bases are TGTGCCAGCAGTCAGGGACAGGGGCAAACTGAAGCTTTCTTT.

The rearrangement joins TRBV28 to TRBJ2-5, with D tentatively TRBD1 (7 bases). With 3 bases removed from V and 10 bases from J, the gap between germline ends came to 15 bases. CDR1 is MDHEN and CDR2 is SYDVKM in the germline V gene. This CDR3 is built from 13 residues. In nucleotides, the CDR3 is TGTGCCAGCAGTTTTCGCGGGACAGTGAACCAGTACTTC. It codes for CASSFRGTVNQYF.

The chain has TRBV20-1 and TRBJ2-5; D is ambiguous. The CDR3 is made up of 13 amino acids. Trimming removed 2 bases at V and 0 bases at J, with 7 bases between. The germline gives CDR1 DFQATT, CDR2 SNEGSKA (reference sequence). In DNA, the CDR3 is TGCAGTGCTAGAAAGATGTACCAAGAGACCCAGTACTTC. This sequence encodes CSARKMYQETQYF.

This chain connects TRBV29-1 to TRBJ2-3; no clear D. The CDR3 contains 11 residues. Between the trimmed V and J ends, which lost 2 bases and 5 bases, there was a span of 5 bases. Germline CDR1 and CDR2: SQVTM and ANQGSEA. In DNA form, the CDR3 reads TGCAGCGTTGAAAAGGTAGATACGCAGTATTTT. Translated: CSVEKVDTQYF.

The V gene is TRBV27, the J gene TRBJ2-5, with 12 positions matching TRBD2. CDR3 length: 14 residues. Germline V gene sequence: CDR1 MNHEY, CDR2 SMNVEV (reference sequence). V was pared by 7 bases and J by 5 bases, with 5 bases of the junction left unmatched. CDR3 DNA sequence: TGTGCCAGCACCCCCGGGACTAGCGGGGAGACCCAGTACTTC. This translates into CASTPGTSGETQYF.

This clonotype was seen a few times. The rearrangement links TRBV29-1 to TRBJ1-4; D is ambiguous. The CDR3 is 11 amino acids. Germline loops: CDR1 SQVTM, CDR2 ANQGSEA. V was shortened by 2 bases and J by 6 bases, with 4 bases between the two germline ends. CDR3 protein: CSVEQYEKLFF. CDR3 nucleotide sequence: TGCAGCGTTGAACAGTATGAAAAACTGTTTTTT. The full variable domain, rest sourced from reference TRBV29-1 and TRBJ1-4, is SAVISQKPSRDICQRGTSLTIQCQVDSQVTMMFWYRQQPGQSLTLIATANQGSEATYESGFVIDKFPISRPNLTFSTLTVSNMSPEDSSIYLCSVEQYEKLFFGSGTQLSVL.

This clonotype appeared a few times. The V call is TRBV6-2 or TRBV6-3, the J call TRBJ2-7; 13 bases match TRBD2. The CDR3 is 15 amino acids. After removal of 5 bases from V and 11 bases from J, the junction contained 12 bases not matched to a gene. Germline CDR1 reads MNHEY; CDR2 reads SVGEGT. The CDR3 DNA is TGTGCCAGCAGTCCCCGCCTTGGGACTAGCGGGATGGAGTACTTC. Translation: CASSPRLGTSGMEYF.

This clonotype was seen many times. This chain links TRBV28 with TRBJ1-1, with D possibly matching TRBD1 (5 bases). This CDR3 region has 11 residues. CDR1 is MDHEN and CDR2 is SYDVKM in the germline V gene. V was trimmed by 3 bases and J by 11 bases, leaving 10 bases between them. CDR3 residues: CASSFAGGAFF. The DNA of the CDR3 is TGTGCCAGCAGTTTTGCCGGGGGGGCTTTCTTT.

V and J are TRBV20-1 and TRBJ2-5; D is possibly TRBD1 (5 bases). Germline V gene sequence: CDR1 DFQATT, CDR2 SNEGSKA (reference sequence). CDR3 length: 11 residues. CDR3 bases: TGCACGCAGGGTCTCCAAGAGACCCAGTACTTC. As protein: CTQGLQETQYF.

The chain combines TRBV6-2 or TRBV6-3 with TRBJ1-3, with no clear D. V gave up 2 bases and J gave up 0 bases, with 20 bases separating them. The CDR3 has 19 amino acids. Germline CDR1 and CDR2: MNHEY and SVGEGT. This CDR3 is CASSYLLVRRGISGNTIYF. CDR3 nucleotide sequence: TGTGCCAGCAGTTACCTTCTAGTCCGTCGGGGAATCTCTGGAAACACCATATATTTT.

This clonotype has a handful of counts. The chain couples TRBV12-3 or TRBV12-4 to TRBJ2-3; 7 nucleotides agree with TRBD2. V was pared by 3 bases and J by 0 bases, with 18 bases of the junction left unmatched. This CDR3 region has 20 residues. The CDR3 here is CASSFPPGEGGGTSTDTQYF. The CDR3 DNA sequence: TGTGCCAGCAGTTTCCCGCCGGGGGAGGGAGGAGGAACGAGCACAGATACGCAGTATTTT.

This rearrangement joins TRBV7-9 to TRBJ2-1, with 7 bases lining up with TRBD2. The J segment lost 7 bases and the V segment lost 1 base, leaving 4 bases of the junction unmatched. The CDR3 runs to 14 residues. Germline loops: CDR1 SEHNR, CDR2 FQNEAQ (reference sequence). For the CDR3, the DNA is TGTGCCAGCAGCTTAGATTGGGAGGGGAATGAGCAGTTCTTC. Protein: CASSLDWEGNEQFF. Drawing the rest from reference TRBV7-9 and TRBJ2-1, the complete variable domain is DTGVSQNPRHKITKRGQNVTFRCDPISEHNRLYWYRQTLGQGPEFLTYFQNEAQLEKSRLLSDRFSAERPKGSFSTLEIQRTEQGDSAMYLCASSLDWEGNEQFFGPGTRLTVL.

Only a few counts were recorded for this clonotype. The CDR3 here is CASSRGGGVGEPQHF. For the CDR3, the DNA is TGTGCCAGCAGTAGGGGGGGCGGGGTCGGAGAGCCCCAGCATTTT. The gene calls are TRBV6-4 and TRBJ1-5; D may be TRBD1 (6 bases). The CDR3 consists of 15 residues. Germline V gene sequence: CDR1 MRHNA, CDR2 SNTAGT. The V and J ends lost 5 bases and 8 bases respectively, with 19 bases between them.

This clonotype has just a few counts. The CDR3 region is CASSLTQTGKDEQFF. CDR3 bases: TGTGCCAGCAGCCTGACCCAAACTGGGAAGGATGAGCAGTTCTTC. J is TRBJ2-1 and V is TRBV11-3, with D unresolved. The CDR3 extends over 15 amino acids. Germline CDR1 and CDR2: SGHNT and YENEEA. Trimming removed 5 bases at V and 8 bases at J, with 19 bases between.

This clonotype was seen many times. This rearrangement joins TRBV29-1 to TRBJ2-4; tentative D call: TRBD1 (6 bases). The germline gives CDR1 SQVTM, CDR2 ANQGSEA. Trimming cost V 5 bases and J 8 bases, with 19 bases left between them. This CDR3 region has 14 residues. The CDR3 DNA is TGCAGCGTTCGGGACACGGGACGGAGCGACATTCAGTACTTC. Protein: CSVRDTGRSDIQYF.

There are many counts of this clonotype. The chain has TRBV11-2 and TRBJ2-3; D is possibly TRBD2 (5 bases). Germline CDR1 reads SGHAT; CDR2 reads FQNNGV. V lost 6 bases and J 6 bases, leaving 16 bases between the germline ends. There are 14 residues in the CDR3. CDR3 residues: CASSRDSSVDTQYF. The CDR3 DNA sequence: TGTGCCAGCAGTCGGGATTCTTCTGTCGATACGCAGTATTTT.